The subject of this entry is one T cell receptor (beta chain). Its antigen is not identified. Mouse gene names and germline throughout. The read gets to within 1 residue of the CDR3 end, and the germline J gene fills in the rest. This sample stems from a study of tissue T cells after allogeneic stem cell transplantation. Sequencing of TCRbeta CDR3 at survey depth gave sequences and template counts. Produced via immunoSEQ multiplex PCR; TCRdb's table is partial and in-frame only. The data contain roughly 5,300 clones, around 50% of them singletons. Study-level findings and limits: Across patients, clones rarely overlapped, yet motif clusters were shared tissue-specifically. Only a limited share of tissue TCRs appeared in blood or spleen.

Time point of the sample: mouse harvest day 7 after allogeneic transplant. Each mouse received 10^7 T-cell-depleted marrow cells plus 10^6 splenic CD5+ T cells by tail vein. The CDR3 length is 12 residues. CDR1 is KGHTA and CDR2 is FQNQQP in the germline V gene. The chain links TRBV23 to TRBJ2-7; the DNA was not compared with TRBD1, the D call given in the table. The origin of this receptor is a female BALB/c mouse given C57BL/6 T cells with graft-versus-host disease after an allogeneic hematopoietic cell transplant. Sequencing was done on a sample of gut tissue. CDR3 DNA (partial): TGCTCCAGCAGTCGGGACAGTTATGAACAGTAC. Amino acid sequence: CSSSRDSYEQY. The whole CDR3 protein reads CSSSRDSYEQYF.